This T cell receptor beta chain was recorded in a study of graft-versus-host responses after intestinal transplantation. Study information: As for transplant type, recipients had multivisceral, liver-intestinal, or isolated intestinal grafts.

In the case of this clone: Its antigen is unidentified.

Some clones are missing from TCRdb's copy, which holds only in-frame ones; the method was immunoSEQ multiplex PCR. The sample records about 120,000 clones, around 93% being singletons. This sequence originates from a human donor who received an intestinal transplant. The material sequenced was unstimulated CD4+ T cells sorted from spleen or lymph node cells, taken before intestinal transplant.

The CDR3 DNA sequence: TGCGCCAGCAGCTTCGAGCGGCGCACAGATACGCAGTATTTT. This translates into CASSFERRTDTQYF. The chain combines TRBV5-1 with TRBJ2-3; a weak D match, TRBD2 (5 bases). The CDR3 runs to 14 residues. Germline V CDR1 and CDR2: SGHRS, YFSETQ. Trimming shortened V by 2 bases and J by 1 base, and 8 bases separated the two germline ends. Complete variable domain (other parts from reference TRBV5-1 and TRBJ2-3): KAGVTQTPRYLIKTRGQQVTLSCSPISGHRSVSWYQQTPGQGLQFLFEYFSETQRNKGNFPGRFSGRQFSNSRSEMNVSTLELGDSALYLCASSFERRTDTQYFGPGTRLTVL.